Sequencing of this T cell receptor beta chain was carried out in a study of regulatory T cells in long-lasting Graves disease. Broader study findings: Examination was confined to peripheral blood, excluding thyroid tissue. TRBV28, TRBJ1-2 and TRBJ2-5 were favored in persistent disease. TCR diversity in persistent Graves' patients was below that of newly diagnosed ones.

The authors built TCR beta libraries using iRepertoire HTBI primers and Arm-PCR of CDR3 regions. In TCRdb, the multiplex PCR reads were re-called with MiXCR into one record per CDR3 protein. The repertoire includes about 660,000 distinct CDR3 sequences, about 32% of them detected once, and 40% to 55% sits in the top ten. Time point described: persistent/refractory GD, antithyroid drugs over 5 years with positive TRAb. There was RNA extracted from PBMCs, and the TCR library was made from it. EDTA tubes collected nine milliliters of peripheral blood. Germline V gene lookup returns CDR1 MDHEN and CDR2 SYDVKM. The CDR3 covers 15 residues. The junction had 7 bases not matched to a gene; V was cut back by 1 base and J by 7 bases. This clonotype turned up a few times. Its antigen remains unknown.

The material sequenced was peripheral blood mononuclear cells (PBMCs), taken when the disease was refractory, from a patient treated with antithyroid drugs. This rearrangement joins TRBV28 to TRBJ2-1, with 7 bases aligning to TRBD2. This receptor was identified in a female donor with Graves disease. CDR3 sequence (DNA): TGTGCCAGCAGTTTATTTGCGGGAGTGGAGAATGAGCAGTTCTTC. It codes for CASSLFAGVENEQFF. The complete variable domain, with remaining parts taken from reference TRBV28 and TRBJ2-1, reads DVKVTQSSRYLVKRTGEKVFLECVQDMDHENMFWYRQDPGLGLRLIYFSYDVKMKEKGDIPEGYSVSREKKERFSLILESASTNQTSMYLCASSLFAGVENEQFFGPGTRLTVL.